These T cell receptor beta chains were read from a single sample in a study of shared clonotypes between healthy human individuals. This table comes from immunoSEQ multiplex PCR, and its TCRdb copy is limited to in-frame clones, with some not included. Of fewer than 600,000 clones listed, roughly 79% are singletons. Sequencing was carried out using PBMCs. Source of these receptors: a woman aged 40 to 50 in good health. Some clones in this sample may be carry-over from other donors' samples. Each CDR3 is given with its conserved first and last residue. The D gene is left open where the match is weak. Clone size is given for some rows only: seen once, a few or many times, or a class if the clone is expanded.

d_gene,v_gene,len,abundance,j_gene,CDR3aa,CDR3nt
.,TRBV7-2,11,once,TRBJ2-7,CASSSLYEQYF,TGTGCCAGCAGCTCCCTCTACGAGCAGTACTTC
.,TRBV27,12,many,TRBJ2-4,CARGLSSRIQYF,TGTGCCAGAGGATTAAGTTCTCGGATTCAGTACTTC
.,TRBV28,17,.,TRBJ1-2,CASSLELDLFLNYGYTF,TGTGCCAGCAGTCTTGAACTGGACCTTTTTTTGAACTATGGCTACACCTTC
.,TRBV28,15,.,TRBJ1-4,CASSPHTSRNEKLFF,TGTGCCAGCAGTCCTCACACCAGTAGGAATGAAAAACTGTTTTTT
TRBD1,TRBV7-9,16,.,TRBJ1-1,CASSSRQGGGDTEAFF,TGTGCCAGCAGCTCGAGACAGGGGGGAGGAGACACTGAAGCTTTCTTT
TRBD1,TRBV5-1,14,.,TRBJ2-7,CASSLAGTGIEQYF,TGCGCCAGCAGCCTAGCCGGGACAGGGATCGAGCAGTACTTC
TRBD2,TRBV30,16,.,TRBJ2-1,CAGNRGLAPSYNEQFF,TGTGCCGGGAACAGGGGACTAGCTCCTTCCTACAATGAGCAGTTCTTC
.,TRBV28,14,.,TRBJ1-5,CASSLHRGHPAQHF,TGTGCCAGCAGCCTCCACAGAGGGCACCCGGCCCAGCATTTT
.,TRBV4-2,15,.,TRBJ2-7,CASSQDDSGAYEQYF,TGTGCCAGCAGCCAAGACGATTCGGGGGCCTACGAGCAGTACTTC
.,TRBV5-4,17,.,TRBJ2-3,CASSLALAAGYGDTQYF,TGTGCCAGCAGCTTGGCCTTGGCCGCTGGGTATGGAGATACGCAGTATTTT
.,TRBV5-1,14,.,TRBJ1-6,CASSLGQPNAPLHF,TGCGCCAGCAGCTTGGGACAACCCAATGCACCCCTCCACTTT
.,TRBV4-1,13,once,TRBJ2-1,CASSQDGDNEQFF,TGCGCCAGCAGCCAAGATGGGGACAATGAGCAGTTCTTC
.,TRBV10-3,13,.,TRBJ1-1,CAISGQGNTEAFF,TGTGCCATCAGCGGGCAGGGGAACACTGAAGCTTTCTTT
.,TRBV2,15,.,TRBJ1-2,CASRSPGRGRGGYTF,TGTGCCAGCAGGAGTCCGGGCAGGGGAAGAGGTGGCTACACCTTC
.,TRBV10-2,15,once,TRBJ2-1,CASNKPGSGYNEQFF,TGCGCCAGCAATAAACCCGGGAGCGGGTACAATGAGCAGTTCTTC
.,TRBV5-1,15,.,TRBJ1-4,CASTEGSATNEKLFF,TGCGCCAGCACCGAGGGGAGTGCAACTAATGAAAAACTGTTTTTT
.,TRBV7-9,13,.,TRBJ2-1,CASSRSSYNEQFF,TGTGCCAGCAGCCGTAGCTCCTACAATGAGCAGTTCTTC
.,TRBV29-1,13,.,TRBJ1-4,CSVRTATNEKLFF,TGCAGCGTTCGGACAGCAACTAATGAAAAACTGTTTTTT
.,TRBV27,15,.,TRBJ2-7,CASSFGSGTAYEQYF,TGTGCCAGCAGTTTTGGGTCCGGGACCGCCTACGAGCAGTACTTC
.,TRBV11-2,13,.,TRBJ1-2,CASSPGTRYGYTF,TGTGCCAGCAGCCCGGGGACACGCTATGGCTACACCTTC
.,TRBV6-6,15,.,TRBJ1-3,CASSFAGDSGNTIYF,TGTGCCAGCAGTTTCGCGGGCGACTCTGGAAACACCATATATTTT
.,TRBV2,20,.,TRBJ2-3,CASSEVDRGSGDVSTDTQYF,TGTGCCAGCAGTGAAGTAGACAGGGGAAGCGGGGACGTAAGCACAGATACGCAGTATTTT
.,TRBV18,14,.,TRBJ2-7,CASSPPGQPYEQYF,TGTGCCAGCTCACCACCCGGACAGCCCTACGAGCAGTACTTC
.,TRBV10-1,13,.,TRBJ2-7,CASGGRGRTEQYF,TGCGCCAGCGGGGGAAGGGGACGGACCGAGCAGTACTTC
.,TRBV18,14,.,TRBJ1-4,CASSPYATNEKLFF,TGTGCCAGCTCGCCGTATGCAACTAATGAAAAACTGTTTTTT
.,TRBV25-1,15,.,TRBJ1-4,CASSEFMRGQEKLFF,TGTGCCAGCAGTGAATTTATGAGGGGTCAAGAAAAACTGTTTTTT
.,TRBV7-2,14,.,TRBJ2-7,CASSPPLWSDEQYF,TGTGCCAGCAGCCCTCCTCTGTGGTCGGACGAGCAGTACTTC
TRBD1,TRBV5-4,16,many,TRBJ2-4,CASSSGQGALRNIQYF,TGTGCCAGCAGCTCGGGACAGGGGGCCCTCAGGAACATTCAGTACTTC
.,TRBV15,16,.,TRBJ1-5,CATGGRGAYSNQPQHF,TGTGCCACCGGGGGTCGGGGAGCTTATAGCAATCAGCCCCAGCATTTT
.,TRBV4-1,13,.,TRBJ2-5,CASSQAGVETQYF,TGCGCCAGCAGCCAAGCAGGGGTAGAGACCCAGTACTTC
TRBD1,TRBV5-1,14,.,TRBJ2-7,CASSAGQGSFGQYF,TGCGCCAGCAGCGCCGGACAGGGGTCCTTTGGGCAGTACTTC
TRBD1,TRBV2,14,.,TRBJ2-3,CASREGTGKDTQYF,TGTGCCAGCAGGGAAGGGACAGGGAAAGATACGCAGTATTTT
.,TRBV5-1,16,.,TRBJ2-3,CASSLAEGGGSDTQYF,TGCGCCAGCAGCTTGGCCGAGGGGGGGGGTTCAGATACGCAGTATTTT
TRBD2,TRBV5-4,13,.,TRBJ2-4,CASSLGGSNIQYF,TGTGCCAGCAGCTTAGGCGGGAGTAACATTCAGTACTTC
TRBD2,TRBV6-4,16,many,TRBJ2-1,CASSDSLAATYNEQFF,TGTGCCAGCAGTGACTCCCTAGCGGCCACTTACAATGAGCAGTTCTTC
.,TRBV9,14,many,TRBJ2-3,CASSVDSFADTQYF,TGTGCCAGCAGCGTAGACTCTTTTGCAGATACGCAGTATTTT
.,TRBV7-2,16,.,TRBJ2-3,CASSLAGGTPTDTQYF,TGTGCCAGCAGCTTAGCGGGGGGCACCCCCACAGATACGCAGTATTTT
.,TRBV28,14,.,TRBJ2-7,CASSLPRRGSEQYF,TGTGCCAGCAGTTTGCCACGACGGGGTAGCGAGCAGTACTTC
.,TRBV9,15,few,TRBJ1-6,CASSVDYGGNSPLHF,TGTGCCAGCAGCGTAGACTACGGGGGCAATTCACCCCTCCACTTT
.,TRBV30,13,.,TRBJ1-5,CAWSVRGGQPQHF,TGTGCCTGGAGTGTACGCGGGGGACAGCCCCAGCATTTT